This TCR beta chain was recovered during a study of shared clonotypes between healthy human individuals. General observations from the study: The represented genetic and exposure-history diversity was limited by the small number of donors.

Authors' processing steps: Junction-only sequences produced by ImmunoSEQ had no quality scores, so filtering differed. Some clones are missing from TCRdb's copy, which holds only in-frame ones; the method was immunoSEQ multiplex PCR. The V and J calls and the clone size are those of that table, but D and trimming were determined from the DNA. The top ten clones hold 1.4% to 1.5% of a sample with 950,000 to 1,300,000 clones, about 75% of them seen once. Germline V gives CDR1 GTSNPN, CDR2 SVGIG (reference sequence). The CDR3 has 12 amino acids. The V and J ends lost 2 bases and 7 bases respectively, with 11 bases between them. In the case of this clone: Antigen: not known.

Sequenced: memory CD4+ T cells sorted from blood. The subset denotes: CD45RA-negative fraction. The clonotype originates from a man younger than 35 in good health. The chain links TRBV30 to TRBJ1-1, with D perhaps TRBD1 (5 bases). CDR3: CAWSRAGYEAFF. In DNA, the CDR3 is TGTGCCTGGAGTAGGGCAGGGTATGAAGCTTTCTTT.